These T cell receptor beta chains were read from a single sample in a study of T cell repertoires in cytomegalovirus infection. TCRdb used MiXCR to reprocess the reads, holding one entry per CDR3 protein. The profile shows 450,000 to 650,000 distinct CDR3 sequences, around 27% of them singletons. The specimen sequenced was PBMCs. The receptors shown here come from a human donor in good health (CMV status not recorded). Some clones in this sample may be carry-over from other donors' samples. The CDR3 runs from the conserved cysteine through the conserved F or W. Expanded clones are given a class, and other clones once, few, many or no size at all.

j_call: TRBJ2-7
clone_size: NA
v_call: TRBV12-5
cdr3_aa: CASGFNTQGEQYF

j_call: TRBJ2-1
clone_size: NA
v_call: TRBV7-8
cdr3_aa: CASSITGSKVILEQFF

j_call: TRBJ2-6
clone_size: few
v_call: TRBV19
cdr3_aa: CASSVTGASGANVLTF

j_call: TRBJ2-1
clone_size: few
v_call: TRBV3-1
cdr3_aa: CASSPLRNNEQFF

j_call: TRBJ1-5
clone_size: NA
v_call: TRBV5-1
cdr3_aa: CASSPDVGNQPQHF

j_call: TRBJ1-1
clone_size: few
v_call: TRBV6-2/TRBV6-3
cdr3_aa: CASSNDWAEAFF

j_call: TRBJ2-3
clone_size: NA
v_call: TRBV12-3/TRBV12-4
cdr3_aa: CASTLLAGVGGTDTQYF

j_call: TRBJ2-2
clone_size: NA
v_call: TRBV7-6
cdr3_aa: CASSEAPGGELFF

j_call: TRBJ2-2
clone_size: many
v_call: TRBV19
cdr3_aa: CASIAKGQGVSGELFF

j_call: TRBJ2-1
clone_size: many
v_call: TRBV12-3/TRBV12-4
cdr3_aa: CASSLGQGYNEQFF

j_call: TRBJ1-3
clone_size: NA
v_call: TRBV28
cdr3_aa: CASSFQPDRAPAVGNTIYF

j_call: TRBJ1-5
clone_size: many
v_call: TRBV20-1
cdr3_aa: CSARDWAGMGSNQPQHF

j_call: TRBJ1-6
clone_size: NA
v_call: TRBV19
cdr3_aa: CASSQTAGHGSPLHF

j_call: TRBJ2-1
clone_size: few
v_call: TRBV2
cdr3_aa: CASSEGVVSYNEQFF

j_call: TRBJ1-2
clone_size: few
v_call: TRBV7-2
cdr3_aa: CASSLAGQGGYGYTF

j_call: TRBJ2-1
clone_size: few
v_call: TRBV5-4
cdr3_aa: CASNTGSSNEQFF

j_call: TRBJ2-1
clone_size: NA
v_call: TRBV7-9
cdr3_aa: CASSFRDAPSNEQFF

j_call: TRBJ1-1
clone_size: NA
v_call: TRBV20-1
cdr3_aa: CSARDLGNTEAFF

j_call: TRBJ2-5
clone_size: few
v_call: TRBV7-2
cdr3_aa: CASSFQRGNQETQYF

j_call: TRBJ2-5
clone_size: many
v_call: TRBV7-2
cdr3_aa: CASSFLYQETQYF

j_call: TRBJ2-7
clone_size: NA
v_call: TRBV7-6
cdr3_aa: CASSFRQGGSYEQYF

j_call: TRBJ2-2
clone_size: many
v_call: TRBV7-2
cdr3_aa: CASSFTGTSLTGELFF

j_call: TRBJ1-4
clone_size: NA
v_call: TRBV7-3
cdr3_aa: CASSAGPNEKLFF

j_call: TRBJ2-1
clone_size: NA
v_call: TRBV7-2
cdr3_aa: CASSLSRGGYEQFF

j_call: TRBJ2-1
clone_size: few
v_call: TRBV6-2/TRBV6-3
cdr3_aa: CASRSPRTGGYNEQFF

j_call: TRBJ2-7
clone_size: NA
v_call: TRBV11-2
cdr3_aa: CASSTDRGSEQYF

j_call: TRBJ2-2
clone_size: once
v_call: TRBV28
cdr3_aa: CASSSGLAEGGTGELFF

j_call: TRBJ1-1
clone_size: few
v_call: TRBV6-2/TRBV6-3
cdr3_aa: CASSRDNPRNTEAFF

j_call: TRBJ2-1
clone_size: few
v_call: TRBV7-9
cdr3_aa: CASSSLSGGGRGGNEQFF

j_call: TRBJ2-1
clone_size: few
v_call: TRBV9
cdr3_aa: CASSVTGGPYNEQFF

j_call: TRBJ1-3
clone_size: once
v_call: TRBV10-3
cdr3_aa: CAIRLQGAGNTIYF

j_call: TRBJ1-6
clone_size: NA
v_call: TRBV27
cdr3_aa: CASRPDFSSYNSPLHF

j_call: TRBJ2-5
clone_size: NA
v_call: TRBV7-2
cdr3_aa: CASSLTAGYQETQYF

j_call: TRBJ2-7
clone_size: many
v_call: TRBV7-2
cdr3_aa: CASSLGRGTYEQYF

j_call: TRBJ2-4
clone_size: NA
v_call: TRBV5-1
cdr3_aa: CASSLGTSGNNIQYF

j_call: TRBJ2-7
clone_size: NA
v_call: TRBV20-1
cdr3_aa: CSASLGTDVPYEQYF

j_call: TRBJ1-5
clone_size: many
v_call: TRBV7-2
cdr3_aa: CASSQAPQPQHF

j_call: TRBJ1-4
clone_size: NA
v_call: TRBV29-1
cdr3_aa: CSVEGGRMKKLFF

j_call: TRBJ1-2
clone_size: many
v_call: TRBV7-2
cdr3_aa: CASSYRQIDYGYTF

j_call: TRBJ2-1
clone_size: NA
v_call: TRBV20-1
cdr3_aa: CSARSPSVGNNEQFF

j_call: TRBJ2-7
clone_size: many
v_call: TRBV7-8
cdr3_aa: CASSSPLTEYEQYF